Included here is one TCR beta chain sequence, with context. Its antigen is unknown. This record belongs to a study of T cell responses to AZD1222 COVID-19 vaccine. V lost 9 bases and J lost 1; bases outside the gene matches: 5. The CDR3 has 13 amino acids. Germline V lookup: CDR1 SNHLY, CDR2 FYNNEI. Findings of the study overall: In the spike-specific TCR repertoire, nearly half reportedly target unmutated variant regions.

Profiled with immunoSEQ multiplex PCR; TCRdb holds only in-frame clones, not every one. The table shows about 120,000 clones, with 75% to 90% occurring only once. The sequences come from peripheral blood, collected on day 0 of AZD1222 vaccination. The TCR was taken from an adult in good health. The gene calls are TRBV2 and TRBJ1-2; the match to TRBD1 covers 7 bases. CDR3 bases: TGTGCCAGTGGGACAGTCGATAACTATGGCTACACCTTC. This encodes CASGTVDNYGYTF.